These 32 T cell receptor beta chains share one sample of origin, sequenced in a study of vaccination and CD4 T cells after COVID-19. Sequencing of cultured CD4+ T cell DNA used the Oncomine TCR Beta short-read assay. TCRdb reanalysed the PCR reads using MiXCR and keeps one entry per CDR3 protein. The data hold about 18,000 distinct CDR3 sequences, with about 70% observed a single time. Antigens of these TCRs are unknown. Treatment: approximately 11-day PBMC culture with coronavirus spike peptide pools or control peptides (ViraFEST assay). What was sequenced was CD4+ T cells from blood, cultured in vitro. The receptors were gathered from a human donor who had recovered from COVID-19.

This clonotype appeared once. The V gene is TRBV5-1, the J gene TRBJ2-3; D gene ambiguous. Germline CDR1 SGHRS, CDR2 YFSETQ. V was pared by 2 bases and J by 4 bases, with 2 bases between. The CDR3 spans 11 residues. CDR3 residues: CASSFADTQYF. Here the CDR3 DNA reads TGCGCCAGCAGCTTTGCAGATACGCAGTATTTT.

The gene calls are TRBV20-1 and TRBJ2-1; no clear D gene. The germline V gene has CDR1 DFQATT and CDR2 SNEGSKA (reference sequence). Between the trimmed V and J ends, which lost 0 bases and 9 bases, there was a span of 18 bases. The CDR3 spans 15 residues. The CDR3 DNA is TGCAGTGCTAGAGAACACCCCTCTAGTAGAAGTGAGCAGTTCTTC. Protein: CSAREHPSSRSEQFF.

This chain uses TRBV5-1 with TRBJ2-3, with 9 positions matching TRBD2. J gave up 0 bases and V 2 bases, and 4 bases lay outside the gene matches. The CDR3 has 16 amino acids. From germline, CDR1 is SGHRS and CDR2 YFSETQ. The CDR3 DNA reads as TGCGCCAGCAGCTTAGTAGCGGGAGTAAGCACAGATACGCAGTATTTT. This gives the protein CASSLVAGVSTDTQYF.

The chain uses TRBV28 and TRBJ2-1; possibly TRBD1 for D (5 bases). The CDR3 totals 13 residues. The germline V and J ends were trimmed by 5 bases and 4 bases, with 9 bases remaining between them. Per the germline V gene, CDR1 is MDHEN and CDR2 is SYDVKM. In DNA form, the CDR3 reads TGTGCCAGCAGTGGGGCCGAATACAATGAGCAGTTCTTC. Its translation is CASSGAEYNEQFF.

The chain uses TRBV19 and TRBJ2-5, with TRBD1 as a possible D gene (5 bases). CDR3 length equals 13 residues. Germline assignment: CDR1 LNHDA and CDR2 SQIVND (reference sequence). V was trimmed by 9 bases and J by 3 bases, leaving 14 bases between them. The CDR3 loop is CASRRTGEETQYF. The CDR3 nucleotides are TGTGCCAGCAGGCGAACAGGCGAAGAGACCCAGTACTTC.

V and J are TRBV7-2 and TRBJ2-7, with D tentatively TRBD1 or TRBD2 (5 bases each). CDR1 SGHTA and CDR2 FQGNSA come from the germline V gene. The CDR3 runs to 15 residues. Trimming shortened V by 7 bases and J by 2 bases, and 18 bases separated the two germline ends. CDR3 sequence: CASTFLGTRTYEQYF. CDR3 DNA sequence: TGTGCCAGCACCTTTCTTGGGACCCGGACCTACGAGCAGTACTTC.

In this sample, this clonotype turned up once. The chain joins TRBV7-3 to TRBJ1-6; 7 nucleotides match TRBD1. The CDR3 sequence is 14 residues long. Germline-derived CDR1 and CDR2 are SGHTA and FQGTGA. Trimming took 4 bases from V and 7 from J; bases not matched to a gene: 4. The CDR3 protein is CASSYQGGNSPLHF. The CDR3 nucleotides read TGTGCCAGCAGCTACCAGGGGGGCAATTCACCCCTCCACTTT.

In its sample, this clonotype was seen once. The rearrangement joins TRBV6-4 to TRBJ2-2; TRBD1 agrees at 7 bases. Trimming cost V 6 bases and J 7 bases; bases outside gene matches: 8. The CDR3 is 14 amino acids. CDR1 is MRHNA, CDR2 SNTAGT, per germline. The CDR3 protein is CASSLTGAGGELFF. CDR3 in DNA: TGTGCCAGCAGCCTTACAGGGGCAGGCGGGGAGCTGTTTTTT.

This chain links TRBV6-4 with TRBJ1-2; D gene uncertain. Trimming cost V 5 bases and J 7 bases, with 8 bases left between them. Germline V gene lookup returns CDR1 MRHNA and CDR2 SNTAGT. The CDR3 runs 11 residues. The CDR3: CASSPRAGYTF. The CDR3 coding sequence is TGTGCCAGCAGTCCCCGTGCTGGCTACACCTTC.

The chain has TRBV4-3 and TRBJ2-2; D remains ambiguous. This CDR3 contains 13 residues. From germline, CDR1 is LGHNA and CDR2 YSLEER. The V end was cut by 9 bases, the J end by 0 bases, with 8 bases between. The DNA of the CDR3 is TGCGCCAGTCGACGGTCGAACACCGGGGAGCTGTTTTTT. Its translation is CASRRSNTGELFF.

The rearrangement uses TRBV6-1 and TRBJ1-2; 12 bases are a match to TRBD1. The CDR3 is 17 amino acids. The J segment lost 4 bases and the V segment lost 6 bases, leaving 12 bases of the junction unmatched. In germline, CDR1 is MNHNS, CDR2 SASEGT. In DNA form, the CDR3 reads TGTGCCAGCAGCCTTCGGGACAGGGGGCCGTATGGCTATGGCTACACCTTC. This sequence encodes CASSLRDRGPYGYGYTF.

This chain uses TRBV20-1 with TRBJ2-7; D remains unclear. V lost 2 bases to trimming and J lost 2 bases, with 16 bases between them. The CDR3 covers 15 residues. Germline CDR1 is DFQATT and CDR2 is SNEGSKA (reference sequence). The CDR3 sequence is CSARKATGGTYEQYF. In DNA, the CDR3 is TGCAGTGCTAGAAAGGCCACTGGCGGAACCTACGAGCAGTACTTC.

The chain combines TRBV28 with TRBJ2-5, with 7 bases identical to TRBD2. This CDR3 is built from 11 residues. The ends lost 8 bases at V and 4 bases at J; junction bases unmatched: 1. In germline, CDR1 is MDHEN, CDR2 SYDVKM. The CDR3 loop is CASGRGETQYF. In DNA form, the CDR3 reads TGTGCCAGCGGGAGGGGAGAGACCCAGTACTTC.

This clonotype came up a few times. J is TRBJ2-5 and V is TRBV7-6; a weak D match, TRBD2 (6 bases). The CDR3 loop spans 17 amino acids. Germline CDR1 and CDR2: SGHVS and FNYEAQ. The germline V and J ends were trimmed by 0 bases and 2 bases, with 16 bases remaining between them. CDR3 DNA sequence: TGTGCCAGCAGCTTAGCTAGGTTCGGGACTCGACAAGAGACCCAGTACTTC. Amino acid sequence: CASSLARFGTRQETQYF.

This clonotype turned up a few times. This rearrangement joins TRBV7-2 to TRBJ1-2; TRBD1 agrees at 7 bases. The CDR3 consists of 17 residues. V trimming: 4 bases; J trimming: 3 bases; junction bases outside the gene matches: 14. Germline assignment: CDR1 SGHTA and CDR2 FQGNSA. This CDR3 is CASSSTKGAILYYGYTF. For the CDR3, the DNA is TGTGCCAGCAGCTCCACTAAGGGGGCAATCCTATACTATGGCTACACCTTC.

V is TRBV20-1 and J is TRBJ2-5, with 12 bases fitting TRBD2. CDR1 is DFQATT, CDR2 SNEGSKA, per germline (reference sequence). CDR3 size: 19 residues. The V and J ends lost 1 base and 2 bases, in that order; junction bases with no gene match: 14. The CDR3 DNA reads TGCAGTGCTAGAGCATGGGGTTTGGGGACTAGCGGGTTTCAAGAGACCCAGTACTTC. Its protein product is CSARAWGLGTSGFQETQYF.

The chain uses TRBV19 and TRBJ2-7, with 7 bases matching TRBD1. In germline, CDR1 is LNHDA, CDR2 SQIVND (reference sequence). The CDR3 is 15 amino acids. The V gene end was trimmed by 3 bases and the J gene end by 2 bases; junction bases not matched to a gene: 7. The CDR3 sequence is CASSIGAGGPYEQYF. The CDR3 DNA follows: TGTGCCAGTAGTATTGGGGCAGGGGGTCCCTACGAGCAGTACTTC.

This rearrangement joins TRBV29-1 to TRBJ2-3; D perhaps matches TRBD2 (6 bases). Looked up from germline, CDR1 is SQVTM and CDR2 is ANQGSEA. The V end lost 3 bases, the J end lost 0 bases, and 10 bases lay between the germline ends. The CDR3 consists of 14 residues. CDR3 bases: TGCAGCGTTGACGTCGGGACTAGCACAGATACGCAGTATTTT. Amino acid sequence: CSVDVGTSTDTQYF.

V is TRBV7-9 and J is TRBJ1-5, with 8 bases lining up with TRBD1. The CDR3 covers 15 residues. Germline CDR1 reads SEHNR; CDR2 reads FQNEAQ (reference sequence). J lost 6 bases, V lost 3 bases, and 7 bases had no gene match. This CDR3 reads CASSLGSGGVQPQHF. CDR3 nucleotides: TGTGCCAGCAGCTTGGGATCAGGGGGCGTTCAGCCCCAGCATTTT.

This chain uses TRBV20-1 with TRBJ1-1; 8 bases match TRBD1. The CDR3 loop spans 14 amino acids. The germline CDR1 and CDR2 sequences are DFQATT and SNEGSKA (reference sequence). V lost 3 bases, J lost 3 bases, and 6 bases stayed unmatched. In DNA, the CDR3 is TGCAGTGCTAGTGGACAGGGATGGGACACTGAAGCTTTCTTT. Protein product: CSASGQGWDTEAFF.

The chain carries TRBV2 and TRBJ1-6; no firm D call. CDR1 is SNHLY, CDR2 FYNNEI, per germline. The CDR3 contains 16 residues. Trimming removed 2 bases from V and 9 bases from J, with 17 bases in between. CDR3 loop: CASSEQGPKSGSPLHF. CDR3 in DNA: TGTGCCAGCAGTGAACAAGGCCCCAAATCGGGTTCACCCCTCCACTTT.

The chain recombines TRBV14 with TRBJ2-5; no firm D call. The CDR3 has 11 residues. Between the trimmed V and J ends, which lost 5 bases and 5 bases, there was a span of 6 bases. Germline CDR1 and CDR2: SGHDN and FVKESK. The CDR3 DNA sequence: TGTGCCAGCAGCGTCCGGGAGACCCAGTACTTC. Its protein is CASSVRETQYF.

The genes are TRBV20-1 and TRBJ2-3, with TRBD2 identical over 9 bases. The CDR3 has 15 amino acids. The germline V gene encodes CDR1 DFQATT and CDR2 SNEGSKA (reference sequence). The ends lost 4 bases at V and 4 bases at J; junction bases unmatched: 9. The CDR3 DNA reads as TGCAGTGCTATGGTAGCGGGAGAGTTCGCAGATACGCAGTATTTT. Translating it yields CSAMVAGEFADTQYF.

This clonotype was picked up a small number of times. The chain is built from TRBV7-2 and TRBJ1-2, with D perhaps TRBD1 (6 bases). Between the trimmed V and J ends, which lost 3 bases and 4 bases, there was a span of 6 bases. CDR3 length: 12 amino acids. Germline lookup yields CDR1 SGHTA and CDR2 FQGNSA. The CDR3 DNA sequence: TGTGCCAGCAGCTTGGACAGCTATGGCTACACCTTC. This codes for CASSLDSYGYTF.

CDR3 nucleotides: TGTGCCACCAGTGGGCAGCGAGAAGAGACCCAGTACTTC. Protein product: CATSGQREETQYF. The rearrangement links TRBV24-1 to TRBJ2-5, with no clear D. CDR3 length equals 13 residues. Germline V gene data show CDR1 as KGHDR and CDR2 as SFDVKD. With 5 bases removed from V and 3 bases from J, the gap between germline ends came to 9 bases.

This clonotype has more than one count but fewer than ten. The chain couples TRBV6-1 to TRBJ2-2; 7 bases fit TRBD1. V was pared by 5 bases and J by 9 bases, with 3 bases of the junction left unmatched. Looked up from germline, CDR1 is MNHNS and CDR2 is SASEGT. There are 12 residues in the CDR3. Here the CDR3 DNA reads TGTGCCAGCAGTAGACAGGGAAGGGAGCTGTTTTTT. Translating it yields CASSRQGRELFF.

This clonotype was recorded a few times. This sequence joins TRBV28 and TRBJ2-2; tentative D call: TRBD2 (6 bases). Trimming removed 6 bases at V and 0 bases at J, with 11 bases between. Germline CDR1 MDHEN, CDR2 SYDVKM. The length of the CDR3 is 15 residues. The CDR3: CASSPSGPNTGELFF. In DNA, the CDR3 is TGTGCCAGCAGCCCCAGCGGGCCGAACACCGGGGAGCTGTTTTTT.

The chain uses TRBV20-1 and TRBJ1-5; D possibly corresponds to TRBD1 (6 bases). CDR3 length: 13 residues. Germline-derived CDR1 and CDR2 are DFQATT and SNEGSKA (reference sequence). CDR3 DNA sequence: TGCAGGACCGCTAAAGGGGGGGATCAGCCCCAGCATTTT. Translation gives CRTAKGGDQPQHF.

The rearrangement links TRBV2 to TRBJ1-2; D may be TRBD1 (5 bases). This CDR3 region has 12 residues. Trimming pared 6 bases from V and 5 bases from J, leaving 10 bases between. CDR1 SNHLY and CDR2 FYNNEI come from the germline V gene. Here the CDR3 DNA reads TGTGCCAGCAGAGCAGGGTGGTATGGCTACACCTTC. It encodes CASRAGWYGYTF.

The chain uses TRBV27 and TRBJ1-1, with no clear D. The V gene's germline CDR1 is MNHEY and CDR2 SMNVEV (reference sequence). The CDR3 has 13 residues. The V end was cut by 8 bases, the J end by 2 bases, with 12 bases between. CDR3 loop: CASGPAANTEAFF. CDR3 bases: TGTGCCAGCGGTCCAGCCGCAAACACTGAAGCTTTCTTT.

This clonotype occurred once. CDR3: CATSDFWHVNGYTF. DNA of the CDR3: TGTGCCACCAGTGATTTCTGGCATGTCAATGGCTACACCTTC. V usage is TRBV24-1 and J usage is TRBJ1-2; D gene ambiguous. Trimming removed 1 base from V and 6 bases from J, with 11 bases in between. The CDR3 covers 14 residues. Germline CDR1 reads KGHDR; CDR2 reads SFDVKD.

The chain joins TRBV24-1 to TRBJ1-1; D remains ambiguous. The CDR3 loop spans 11 amino acids. Trimming removed 8 bases from V and 0 bases from J, with 3 bases in between. The germline CDR1 and CDR2 sequences are KGHDR and SFDVKD. CDR3 region: CATKMNTEAFF. Here the CDR3 DNA reads TGTGCCACCAAGATGAACACTGAAGCTTTCTTT.